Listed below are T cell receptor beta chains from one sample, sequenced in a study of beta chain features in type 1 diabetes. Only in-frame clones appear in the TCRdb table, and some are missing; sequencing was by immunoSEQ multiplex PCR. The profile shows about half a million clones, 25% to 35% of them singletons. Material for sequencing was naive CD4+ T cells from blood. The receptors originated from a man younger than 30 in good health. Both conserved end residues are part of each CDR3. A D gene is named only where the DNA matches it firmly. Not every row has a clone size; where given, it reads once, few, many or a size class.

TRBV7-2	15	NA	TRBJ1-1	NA	TGTGCCAGCAGCGCTGCGGCTCACCTCTCGTCTGAAGCTTTCTTT	CASSAAAHLSSEAFF
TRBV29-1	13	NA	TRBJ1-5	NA	TGCAGCGTTGAAATCCAGGCAAATCAGCCCCAGCATTTT	CSVEIQANQPQHF
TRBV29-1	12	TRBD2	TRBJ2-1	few	TGCAGCTACACTAGCGGGAACAATGAGCAGTTCTTC	CSYTSGNNEQFF
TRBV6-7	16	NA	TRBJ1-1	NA	TGTGCCAGCAGTTACAGCGACAAGGGTGTGTTAACTGAAGCTTTCTTT	CASSYSDKGVLTEAFF
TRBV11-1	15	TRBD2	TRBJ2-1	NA	TGTGCCAGCAGCCTTAGCGGGAGGAGGATCAATGAGCAGTTCTTC	CASSLSGRRINEQFF
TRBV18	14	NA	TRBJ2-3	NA	TGTGCCAGCTCACCGATCCTCTCCTGGGATACGCAGTATTTT	CASSPILSWDTQYF
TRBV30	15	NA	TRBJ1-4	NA	TGTGCCTGGAGTGCCCAGCCTGGGACTAATGAAAAACTGTTTTTT	CAWSAQPGTNEKLFF
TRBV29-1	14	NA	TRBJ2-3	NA	TGCAGCGTTGAGGGGACGATTCACCCAGATACGCAGTATTTT	CSVEGTIHPDTQYF
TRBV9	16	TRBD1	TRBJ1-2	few	TGTGCCAGCAGCGTGAAATGGACAGGGAAGGACTATGGCTACACCTTC	CASSVKWTGKDYGYTF
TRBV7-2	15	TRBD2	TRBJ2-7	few	TGTGCCAGCAGCACTAGCGGGAGGGCCAGTGAAGAGCAGTACTTC	CASSTSGRASEEQYF
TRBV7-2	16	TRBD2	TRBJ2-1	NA	TGTGCCAGCAGTGGGGCTAGCGGGAGCGGGAACAATGAGCAGTTCTTC	CASSGASGSGNNEQFF
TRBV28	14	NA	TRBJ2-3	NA	TGTGCCAGCAGTTTCCGGACGGGACCAGATACGCAGTATTTT	CASSFRTGPDTQYF
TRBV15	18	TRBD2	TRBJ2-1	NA	TGTGCCACCAGCCAGTTAGCGGGAGGGGGTTCCAACTACAATGAGCAGTTCTTC	CATSQLAGGGSNYNEQFF
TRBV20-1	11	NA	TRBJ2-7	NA	TGCAGTGCCAGGTGGGCCTACGAGCAGTACTTC	CSARWAYEQYF
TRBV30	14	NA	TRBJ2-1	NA	TGTGCCTGGAGTGGCGGAGGGGCCTACAATGAGCAGTTCTTC	CAWSGGGAYNEQFF
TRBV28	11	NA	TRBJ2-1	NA	TGTGCCAGCAGTTTATCCCATGAGCAGTTCTTC	CASSLSHEQFF
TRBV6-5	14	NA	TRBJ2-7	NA	TGTGCCAGCTTCCCTGGGGTAGAGTCCTACGAGCAGTACTTC	CASFPGVESYEQYF
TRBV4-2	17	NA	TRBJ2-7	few	TGTGCCAGCAGCCAAGTTGGGGGCGGGAGAGTCCTCTACGAGCAGTACTTC	CASSQVGGGRVLYEQYF
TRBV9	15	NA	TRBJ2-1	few	TGTGCCAGCAGCACCCTAGGAGGGGGCCACAATGAGCAGTTCTTC	CASSTLGGGHNEQFF
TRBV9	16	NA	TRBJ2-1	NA	TGTGCCAGCAGCGTAGAAGCTGCTAGCCGGAACAATGAGCAGTTCTTC	CASSVEAASRNNEQFF
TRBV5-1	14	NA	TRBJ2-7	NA	TGCGCCAGCAGCCCCCGACCCCCAGCCTACGAGCAGTACTTC	CASSPRPPAYEQYF
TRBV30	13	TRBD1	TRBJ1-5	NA	TGTGCCTGGGGAGACAGGGTGGGTCAGCCCCAGCATTTT	CAWGDRVGQPQHF
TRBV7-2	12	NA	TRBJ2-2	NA	TGTGCCAGCAGCTTCTTTGCCGGGGAGCTGTTTTTT	CASSFFAGELFF
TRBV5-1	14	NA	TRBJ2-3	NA	TGCGCCAGCAGCTTAAGGTCAAGCACAGATACGCAGTATTTT	CASSLRSSTDTQYF
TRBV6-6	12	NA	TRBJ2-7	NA	TGTGCCAGCAGTTACGCGGGAAGCGAGCAGTACTTC	CASSYAGSEQYF
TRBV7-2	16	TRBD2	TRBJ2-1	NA	TGTGCCAGCAGCTTAGGACTAGCCCTTTTTTACAATGAGCAGTTCTTC	CASSLGLALFYNEQFF
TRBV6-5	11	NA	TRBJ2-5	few	TGTGCCAGCAGTGCCCGAAAGACCCAGTACTTC	CASSARKTQYF
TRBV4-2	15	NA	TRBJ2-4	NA	TGTGCCAGCAGCCAAGATCAGGGTACCAAAAACATTCAGTACTTC	CASSQDQGTKNIQYF
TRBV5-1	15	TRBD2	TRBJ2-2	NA	TGCGCCAGCAGCTCTAGCGGGGTCAACACCGGGGAGCTGTTTTTT	CASSSSGVNTGELFF
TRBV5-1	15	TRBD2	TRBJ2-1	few	TGCGCCAGCAGCTTGGAAAGCGGGAGGAGGGATGAGCAGTTCTTC	CASSLESGRRDEQFF
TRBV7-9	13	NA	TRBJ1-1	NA	TGTGCCAGCAGCTTCGGGTCCCCCACTGAAGCTTTCTTT	CASSFGSPTEAFF
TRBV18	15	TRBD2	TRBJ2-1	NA	TGTGCCAGCTCACGGACTAGCGGGGGTTACAATGAGCAGTTCTTC	CASSRTSGGYNEQFF
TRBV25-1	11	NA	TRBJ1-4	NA	TGTGCCAGCAGGATTAATGAAAAACTGTTTTTT	CASRINEKLFF
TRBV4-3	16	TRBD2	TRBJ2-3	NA	TGCGCCAGCAGCCACCTCTTTCGGGAGGGGACAGATACGCAGTATTTT	CASSHLFREGTDTQYF
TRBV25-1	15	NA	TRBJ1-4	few	TGTGCCAGCAGTGAACTCCCAGGGAGGGATGAAAAACTGTTTTTT	CASSELPGRDEKLFF
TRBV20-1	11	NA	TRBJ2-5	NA	TGCAGTGGGGCCAACCGGGAGACCCAGTACTTC	CSGANRETQYF
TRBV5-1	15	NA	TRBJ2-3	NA	TGCGCCAGCAGCTTGACGGGGCTGAGCACAGATACGCAGTATTTT	CASSLTGLSTDTQYF
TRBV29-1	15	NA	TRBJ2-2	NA	TGCAGCGCGAAAAGCCCCGGGACGTCGGCCGGGGAGCTGTTTTTT	CSAKSPGTSAGELFF
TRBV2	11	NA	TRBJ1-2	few	TGTGCCGGAACAGGGCTTGGTGGCTACACCTTC	CAGTGLGGYTF
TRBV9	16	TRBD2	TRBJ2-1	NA	TGTGCCAGCAGCGTCTTCCTAGCGGGAGATAAGGCTGAGCAGTTCTTC	CASSVFLAGDKAEQFF
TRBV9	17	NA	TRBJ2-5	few	TGTGCCAGCAGCGTAGTGGAGGGAACAGCGGACCTCAAGACCCAGTACTTC	CASSVVEGTADLKTQYF
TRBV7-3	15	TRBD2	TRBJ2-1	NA	TGTGCCAGCAGCCAGGGACTAGCGGAGTACAATGAGCAGTTCTTC	CASSQGLAEYNEQFF
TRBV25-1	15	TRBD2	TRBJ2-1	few	TGTGCCAGCAGTGATGAACTAGCGGGGTACAATGAGCAGTTCTTC	CASSDELAGYNEQFF
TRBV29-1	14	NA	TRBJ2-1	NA	TGCAGCGTTGAAGCGGGTCCCACCTACAATGAGCAGTTCTTC	CSVEAGPTYNEQFF
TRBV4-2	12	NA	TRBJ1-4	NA	TGTGCCAGCAGCCAAGAACGGCAAAAACTGTTTTTT	CASSQERQKLFF
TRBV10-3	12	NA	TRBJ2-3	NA	TGTGCCAGCACGGCCAGCACAGATACGCAGTATTTT	CASTASTDTQYF
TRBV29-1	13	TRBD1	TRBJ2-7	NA	TGCAGCGTTGATGGGACAGGGCTATACGAGCAGTACTTC	CSVDGTGLYEQYF
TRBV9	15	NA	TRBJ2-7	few	TGTGCCAGCAGCGCCTCGGGACACCTGGGAGACGAGCAGTACTTC	CASSASGHLGDEQYF
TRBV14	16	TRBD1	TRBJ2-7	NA	TGTGCCAGCAGTCCCTACGGTAGGGGACAGGGATCCGAGCAGTACTTC	CASSPYGRGQGSEQYF
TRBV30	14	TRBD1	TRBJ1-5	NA	TGTGCCTGGAGTGGTTCAGGGGGATATCAGCCCCAGCATTTT	CAWSGSGGYQPQHF
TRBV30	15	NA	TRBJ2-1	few	TGTGCCTGGAAACCAGTTTGGGTTCTCCACAATGAGCAGTTCTTC	CAWKPVWVLHNEQFF
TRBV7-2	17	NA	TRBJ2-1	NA	TGTGCCAGCAGCTTAGCGCCGGCGGGCGGCTCCTACAATGAGCAGTTCTTC	CASSLAPAGGSYNEQFF
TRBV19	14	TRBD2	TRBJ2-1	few	TGTGCCAGTAGTATACTAGCGGGTCCCTATGAGCAGTTCTTC	CASSILAGPYEQFF